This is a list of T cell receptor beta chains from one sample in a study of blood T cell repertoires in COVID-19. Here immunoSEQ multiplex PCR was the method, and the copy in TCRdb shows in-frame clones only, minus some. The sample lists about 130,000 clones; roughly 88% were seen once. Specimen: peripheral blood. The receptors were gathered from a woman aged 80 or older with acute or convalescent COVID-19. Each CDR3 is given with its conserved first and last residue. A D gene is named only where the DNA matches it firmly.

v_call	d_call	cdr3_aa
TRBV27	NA	CASSLGSDRVYEQYF
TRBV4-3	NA	CASSQDWQGGDTGELFF
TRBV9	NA	CASSVGTNGADTQYF
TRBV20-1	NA	CSAPLAYEQFF
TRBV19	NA	CASSTHSTNQPQHF
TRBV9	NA	CASSAKRDTEAFF
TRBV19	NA	CASTDSSLSTVYQPQHF
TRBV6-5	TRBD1	CASSLTGAAYEQYF
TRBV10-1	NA	CASSESRATLYNEQFF
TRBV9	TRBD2	CASSAGGAQYQETQYF
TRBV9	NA	CASSGGGYATDTQYF
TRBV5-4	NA	CASSPQDKGNTIYF
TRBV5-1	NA	CASSQTPGFYGYTF
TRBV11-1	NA	CASSLGGPRTDTQYF
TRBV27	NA	CASSLNGNTEAFF
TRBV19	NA	CASSMGRENQPQHF
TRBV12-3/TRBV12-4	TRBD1	CASSLGQGELFF
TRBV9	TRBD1	CASSAGQGTGELFF
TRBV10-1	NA	CASSGASNEKLFF
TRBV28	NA	CASFSVNQPQHF
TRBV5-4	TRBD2	CASSLGLAGLETQYF
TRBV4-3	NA	CASSQETVLLSGNTIYF
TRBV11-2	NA	CASSLGLGADTQYF
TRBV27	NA	CASSDSSGANVLTF
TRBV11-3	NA	CASNRDSYNEQFF
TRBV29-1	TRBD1	CSVGDRLSYEQYF
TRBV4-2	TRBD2	CASSREASGSYEQYF
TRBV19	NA	CASSQGNNQPQHF
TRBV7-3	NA	CASSPGGSPYGYTF
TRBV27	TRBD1	CASSLDRAANYGYTF
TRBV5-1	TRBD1	CASSPGTGGGKLFF
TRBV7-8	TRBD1	CASSLLGTGRTGELFF
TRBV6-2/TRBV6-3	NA	CASSPRGQGNSPLHF
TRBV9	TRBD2	CASSVQAGSNTGELFF
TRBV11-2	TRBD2	CASRGLAGGGDTQYF
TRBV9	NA	CASSPRLEPNTGELFF
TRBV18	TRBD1	CASSPSDDRGYEQYF
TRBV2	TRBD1	CASSGPGQANEKLFF
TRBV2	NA	CASSLGGNTGELFF
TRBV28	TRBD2	CASSPIGTSGRYEQFF
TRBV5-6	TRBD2	CASSLWLAGAFGELFF
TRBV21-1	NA	CASSPGQAHYSGANVLTF
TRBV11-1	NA	CASSPGENEQFF
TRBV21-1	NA	CASSKTGLAGVSDTQYF
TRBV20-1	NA	CSASQGFNQPQHF
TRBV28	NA	CASSFQAGGGYTF
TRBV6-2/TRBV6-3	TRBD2	CASSTGLAVYEQYF
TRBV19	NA	CASSIREWATGELFF
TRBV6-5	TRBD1	CASSSLTGTETQYF
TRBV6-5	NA	CASRSRQGTYEQYF
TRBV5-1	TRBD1	CASSLDMVTGYGYTF
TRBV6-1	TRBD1	CASSAGGFLSTGELFF
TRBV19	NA	CASSPYSTDTQYF
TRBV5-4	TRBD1	CASSSPRDSSTDTQYF
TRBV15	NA	CATSRDPQGNTEAFF
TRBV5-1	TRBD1	CASKGQGGYGYTF
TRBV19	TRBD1	CASSVRTGARYTEAFF
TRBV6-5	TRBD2	CASRYAGGYEQYF
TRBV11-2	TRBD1	CASSSRQGVNTIYF